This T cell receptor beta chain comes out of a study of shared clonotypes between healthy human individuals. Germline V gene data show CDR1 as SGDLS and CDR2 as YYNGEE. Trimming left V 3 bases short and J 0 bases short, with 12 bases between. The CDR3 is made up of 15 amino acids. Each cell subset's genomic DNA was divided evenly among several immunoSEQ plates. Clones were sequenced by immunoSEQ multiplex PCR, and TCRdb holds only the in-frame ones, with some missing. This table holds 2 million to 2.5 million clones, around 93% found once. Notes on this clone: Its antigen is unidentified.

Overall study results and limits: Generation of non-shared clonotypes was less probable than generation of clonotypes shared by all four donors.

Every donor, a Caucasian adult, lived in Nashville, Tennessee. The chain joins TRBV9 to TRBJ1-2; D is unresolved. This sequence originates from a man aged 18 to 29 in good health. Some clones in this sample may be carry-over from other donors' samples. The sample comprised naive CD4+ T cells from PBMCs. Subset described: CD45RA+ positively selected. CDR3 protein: CASSARWGANYGYTF. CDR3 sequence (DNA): TGTGCCAGCAGCGCCCGGTGGGGAGCTAACTATGGCTACACCTTC.